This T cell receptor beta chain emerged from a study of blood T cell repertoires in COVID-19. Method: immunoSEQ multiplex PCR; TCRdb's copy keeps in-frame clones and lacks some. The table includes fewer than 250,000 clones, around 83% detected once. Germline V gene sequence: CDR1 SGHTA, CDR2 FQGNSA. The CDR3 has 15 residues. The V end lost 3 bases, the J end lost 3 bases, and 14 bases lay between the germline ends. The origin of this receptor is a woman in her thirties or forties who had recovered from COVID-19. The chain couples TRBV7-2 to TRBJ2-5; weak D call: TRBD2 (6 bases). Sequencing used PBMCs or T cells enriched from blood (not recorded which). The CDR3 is CASSFYSAGKETQYF. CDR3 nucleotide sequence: TGTGCCAGCAGCTTTTATAGCGCGGGAAAAGAGACCCAGTACTTC.